This TCR beta chain derives from a study of cytomegalovirus exposure and HLA in healthy donors. 13 Jbeta primers and 60 Vbeta primers were used for the PCR. Clones were sequenced by immunoSEQ multiplex PCR, and TCRdb holds only the in-frame ones, with some missing. The sample has some 200,000 clones; roughly 80% are singletons. This clone was detected a few times. The sequenced sample was PBMCs. The source is a woman under 30 in good health and CMV-seronegative.

The CDR3 DNA is TGTGCCTGGAGCCCAGACACGAACACTGAAGCTTTCTTT. Protein: CAWSPDTNTEAFF. The J gene is TRBJ1-1, the V gene TRBV30; D is unresolved. Germline V gene sequence: CDR1 GTSNPN, CDR2 SVGIG (reference sequence). Trimming removed 3 bases at V and 1 base at J, with 9 bases between. CDR3 length: 13 residues. The entire variable domain, with the rest obtained from reference TRBV30 and TRBJ1-1, is as follows: SQTIHQWPATLVQPVGSPLSLECTVEGTSNPNLYWYRQAAGRGLQLLFYSVGIGQISSEVPQNLSASRPQDRQFILSSKKLLLSDSGFYLCAWSPDTNTEAFFGQGTRLTVV.